The clone carrying this T cell receptor beta chain was detected ten times or more. The sample is drawn from a study of early T cells in non-severe SARS-CoV-2 infection. The CDR3 is made up of 13 amino acids. V lost 2 bases and J lost 0, with 5 bases in between. Germline values: CDR1 WSHSY, CDR2 SAAADI. TCRdb processed the 5' RACE reads anew with MiXCR; each CDR3 protein has one entry. The sample lists about 69,000 distinct CDR3 sequences, 4.6% occurring once. The sequence was collected from an adult who was a healthcare worker with PCR-confirmed SARS-CoV-2 infection or an uninfected control (not recorded which). The donor label of this sample is uncertain. This chain links TRBV10-2 with TRBJ2-7, with D unresolved. This specimen consisted of whole blood, obtained at baseline. CDR3 sequence: CASSEVPSYEQYF. The DNA of the CDR3 is TGCGCCAGCAGTGAGGTCCCCTCCTACGAGCAGTACTTC.